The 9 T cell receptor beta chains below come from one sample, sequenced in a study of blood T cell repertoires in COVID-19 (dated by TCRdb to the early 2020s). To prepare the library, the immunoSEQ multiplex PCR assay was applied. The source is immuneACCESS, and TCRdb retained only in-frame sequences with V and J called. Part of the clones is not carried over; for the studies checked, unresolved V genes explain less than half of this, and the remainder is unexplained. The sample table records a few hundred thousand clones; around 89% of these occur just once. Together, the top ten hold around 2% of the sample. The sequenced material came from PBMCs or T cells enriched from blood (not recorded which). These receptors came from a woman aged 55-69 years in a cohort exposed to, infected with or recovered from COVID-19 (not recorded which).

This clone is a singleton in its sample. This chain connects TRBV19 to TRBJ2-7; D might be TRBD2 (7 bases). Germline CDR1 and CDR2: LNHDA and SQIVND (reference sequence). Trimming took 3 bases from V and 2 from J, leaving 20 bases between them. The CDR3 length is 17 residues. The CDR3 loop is CASSIGRRGRGTYEQYF. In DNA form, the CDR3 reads TGTGCCAGTAGTATCGGCCGGCGGGGGCGGGGTACCTACGAGCAGTACTTC.

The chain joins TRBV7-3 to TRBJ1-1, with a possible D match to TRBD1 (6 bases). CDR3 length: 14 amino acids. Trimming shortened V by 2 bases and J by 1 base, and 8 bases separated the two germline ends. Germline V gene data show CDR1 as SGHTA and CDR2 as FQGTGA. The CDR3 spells CASSLGTPNTEAFF. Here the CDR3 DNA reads TGTGCCAGCAGCTTAGGGACACCGAACACTGAAGCTTTCTTT.

CDR3 sequence: CASRRGGSTYEQYF. In DNA form, the CDR3 reads TGTGCCAGCAGAAGGGGGGGTAGCACCTACGAGCAGTACTTC. The chain is built from TRBV7-3 and TRBJ2-7; D is possibly TRBD2 (7 bases). The CDR3 is made up of 14 amino acids. The V end lost 6 bases, the J end lost 2 bases, and 14 bases lay between the germline ends. In germline, CDR1 is SGHTA, CDR2 FQGTGA.

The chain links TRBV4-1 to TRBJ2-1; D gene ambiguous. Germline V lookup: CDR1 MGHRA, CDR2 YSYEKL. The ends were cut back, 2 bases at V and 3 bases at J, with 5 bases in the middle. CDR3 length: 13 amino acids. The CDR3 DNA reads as TGCGCCAGCAGCCAACCACTCTACAATGAGCAGTTCTTC. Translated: CASSQPLYNEQFF.

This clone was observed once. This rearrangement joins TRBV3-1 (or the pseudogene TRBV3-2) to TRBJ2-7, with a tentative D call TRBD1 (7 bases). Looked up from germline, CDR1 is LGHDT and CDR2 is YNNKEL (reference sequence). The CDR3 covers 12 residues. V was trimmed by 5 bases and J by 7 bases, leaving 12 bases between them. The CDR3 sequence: CASSTTGREQYF. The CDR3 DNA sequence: TGTGCCAGCAGCACGACAGGGAGGGAGCAGTACTTC.

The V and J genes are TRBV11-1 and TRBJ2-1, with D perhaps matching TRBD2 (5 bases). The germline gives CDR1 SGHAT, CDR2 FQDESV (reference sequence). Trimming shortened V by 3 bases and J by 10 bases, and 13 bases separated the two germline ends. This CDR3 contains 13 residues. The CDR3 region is CASSFEVGEEQFF. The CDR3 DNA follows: TGTGCCAGCAGCTTCGAGGTTGGGGAGGAGCAGTTCTTC.

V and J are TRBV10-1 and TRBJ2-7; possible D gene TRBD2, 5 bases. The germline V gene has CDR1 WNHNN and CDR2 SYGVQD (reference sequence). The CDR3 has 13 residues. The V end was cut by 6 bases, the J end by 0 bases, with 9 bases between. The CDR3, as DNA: TGCGCCAGCAGCTTGGGAGTCTCCTACGAGCAGTACTTC. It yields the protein CASSLGVSYEQYF.

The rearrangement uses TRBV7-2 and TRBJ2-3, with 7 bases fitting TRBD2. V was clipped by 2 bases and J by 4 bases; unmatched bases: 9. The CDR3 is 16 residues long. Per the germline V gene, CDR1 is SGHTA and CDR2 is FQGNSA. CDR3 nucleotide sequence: TGTGCCAGCAGCTTACGGGGGGATACGGTTCCAGATACGCAGTATTTT. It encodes CASSLRGDTVPDTQYF. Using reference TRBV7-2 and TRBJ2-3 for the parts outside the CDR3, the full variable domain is GAGVSQSPSNKVTEKGKDVELRCDPISGHTALYWYRQSLGQGLEFLIYFQGNSAPDKSGLPSDRFSAERTGGSVSTLTIQRTQQEDSAVYLCASSLRGDTVPDTQYFGPGTRLTVL.

The DNA for the CDR3 is TGTGCCAGCAGAGCAACCTCTGGAAACACCATATATTTT. Translating it yields CASRATSGNTIYF. V gene TRBV9 combines with J gene TRBJ1-3; no clear D gene. Germline assignment: CDR1 SGDLS and CDR2 YYNGEE. The V end lost 5 bases, the J end lost 0 bases, and 6 bases lay between the germline ends. This CDR3 has 13 residues. The full variable domain, with the rest looked up from reference TRBV9 and TRBJ1-3, is DSGVTQTPKHLITATGQRVTLRCSPRSGDLSVYWYQQSLDQGLQFLIQYYNGEERAKGNILERFSAQQFPDLHSELNLSSLELGDSALYFCASRATSGNTIYFGEGSWLTVV.